The sequence of this T cell receptor beta chain was determined in a study of human thymus T cells. Profiled with immunoSEQ multiplex PCR; TCRdb holds only in-frame clones, not every one. The sample carries roughly 130,000 clones, about 93% recorded once. The thymus was resected at corrective cardiac surgery. Losses at the gene ends were 3 bases for V and 3 bases for J; bases not matched to a gene: 5. Germline V CDR1 and CDR2: SGHAT, FQNNGV. This CDR3 contains 15 residues. The chain links TRBV11-2 to TRBJ2-3; TRBD2 matches 8 bases. The clonotype originates from a boy in the first two years of life with a congenital heart defect but otherwise immunologically healthy. The sequencing sample was made of thymus tissue. The CDR3 DNA reads TGTGCCAGCAGCTTCGGGGGGGCCGCGACAGATACGCAGTATTTT. Amino acid sequence: CASSFGGAATDTQYF.